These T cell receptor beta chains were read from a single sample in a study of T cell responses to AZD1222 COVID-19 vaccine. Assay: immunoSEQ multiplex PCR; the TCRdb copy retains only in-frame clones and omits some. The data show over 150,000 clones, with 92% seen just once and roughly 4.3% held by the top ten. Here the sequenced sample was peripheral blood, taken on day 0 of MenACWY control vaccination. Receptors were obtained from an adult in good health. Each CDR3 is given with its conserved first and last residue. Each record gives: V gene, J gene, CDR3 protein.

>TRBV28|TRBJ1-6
CASSFGSDRYNSPLHF
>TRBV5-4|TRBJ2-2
CASSLFFGGSFNGELFF
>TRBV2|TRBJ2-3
CASNGREDTDTQYF
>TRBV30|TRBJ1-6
CAWKVGPRSPLHF
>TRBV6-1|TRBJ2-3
CASSEYWANFF
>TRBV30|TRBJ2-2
CAGSGQSYGELFF
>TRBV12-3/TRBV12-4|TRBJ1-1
CASSSPPNTEAFF
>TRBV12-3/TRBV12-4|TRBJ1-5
CASRPGGQPQHF
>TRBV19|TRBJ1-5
CASSILPLPISNQPQHF
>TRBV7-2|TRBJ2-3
CASSGTGGGGGTDTQYF
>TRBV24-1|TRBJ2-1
CATSESGGHNEQFF
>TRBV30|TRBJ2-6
CAWGILGLAGGLSGANVLTF
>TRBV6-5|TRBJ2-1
CASATSSTYNEQFF
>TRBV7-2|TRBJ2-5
CASSFGGRETQYF
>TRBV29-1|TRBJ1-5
CSVASGINQPQHF
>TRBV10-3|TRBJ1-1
CATGEGRTEAFF
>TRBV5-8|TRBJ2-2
CASSYGTGATGELFF
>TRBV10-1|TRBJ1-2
CASSEGVNYGYTF
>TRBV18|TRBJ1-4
CASSQDRGKGGEKLFF
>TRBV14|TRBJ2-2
CASSPRLMAGELFF
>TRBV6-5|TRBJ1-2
CASRFRQSNYGYTF
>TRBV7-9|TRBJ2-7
CASSARGEQYF
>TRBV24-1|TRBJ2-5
CATSDFLGAPQYF
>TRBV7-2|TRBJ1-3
CASSTGTQDTIYF
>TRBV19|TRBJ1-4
CASSKELRREKLFF
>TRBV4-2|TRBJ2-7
CASSQDLREHSYEQYF
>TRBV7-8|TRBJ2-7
CASSLGVAGKSYEQYF
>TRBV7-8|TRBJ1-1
CASSRDANTEAFF
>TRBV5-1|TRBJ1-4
CASRQTNEKLFF
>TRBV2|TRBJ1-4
CASSFGTGGTTNEKLFF
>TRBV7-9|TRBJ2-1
CASISWTSGSNEQFF
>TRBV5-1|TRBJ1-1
CASSLAAGATEAFF
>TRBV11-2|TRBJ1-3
CASTLQLGSGNTIYF
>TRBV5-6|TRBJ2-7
CASSPGRTYEQYF
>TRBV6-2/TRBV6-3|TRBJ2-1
CASSSMGQGVTEQFF
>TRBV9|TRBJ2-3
CASGRMRASPDTQYF
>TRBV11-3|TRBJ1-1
CASSPDPSRPFDTEAFF
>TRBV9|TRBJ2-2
CASSVLDTNTGELFF
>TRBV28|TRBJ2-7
CASSLSSGPAEQYF
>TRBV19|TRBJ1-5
CASSGRQGKPQHF
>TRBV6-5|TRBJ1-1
CASSYDRGATEAFF
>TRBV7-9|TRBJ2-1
CASSPLSGNEQFF
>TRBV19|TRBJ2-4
CASSPVGQGIAKNIQYF
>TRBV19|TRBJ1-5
CASSTFRQGSNQPQHF
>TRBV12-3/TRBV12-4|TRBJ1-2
CASSLSAYGYTF
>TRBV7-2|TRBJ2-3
CASSLEADTQYF
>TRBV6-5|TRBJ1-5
CASILDGRNQPQHF
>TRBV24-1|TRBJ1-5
CATSGTGHQPQHF
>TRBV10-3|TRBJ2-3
CAISESGLAGGQDTQYF
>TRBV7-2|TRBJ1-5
CASSLGREWGNQPQHF
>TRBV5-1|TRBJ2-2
CASSLTVRSTGELFF
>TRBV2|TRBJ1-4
CASGPQGVNEKLFF